These T cell receptor beta chains were read from a single sample in a study of T-cell reconstitution after alpha-beta-depleted transplantation in children. Via MiXCR, TCRdb re-called the PCR reads, giving one row per CDR3 protein. The data hold 250,000 to 350,000 distinct CDR3 sequences, with around 25% observed a single time. The specimen was PBMCs, mostly from graft donor cells, collected 180 days after TCRalphabeta/CD19-depleted stem cell transplant. These TCRs come from a male patient between 10 and 17 years old who had a stem cell transplant for acute lymphoblastic leukemia, so the T cells may come from the graft donor. Both conserved end residues are part of each CDR3. The D gene is left open where the match is weak. Some rows have no size entry. The others give once, few or many, or a class for an expanded clone.

j_gene: TRBJ2-7; d_gene: NA; abundance: NA; v_gene: TRBV29-1; CDR3aa: CSVDVNYEQYF; CDR3nt: TGCAGCGTTGACGTCAACTACGAGCAGTACTTC
j_gene: TRBJ2-3; d_gene: TRBD2; abundance: NA; v_gene: TRBV5-1; CDR3aa: CASSYFSGSDTQYF; CDR3nt: TGCGCCAGCAGCTATTTCAGCGGGAGTGATACGCAGTATTTT
j_gene: TRBJ1-2; d_gene: TRBD1; abundance: NA; v_gene: TRBV20-1; CDR3aa: CSATRTTGTWYGYTF; CDR3nt: TGCAGTGCTACTCGAACGACAGGGACTTGGTATGGCTACACCTTC
j_gene: TRBJ2-1; d_gene: TRBD2; abundance: NA; v_gene: TRBV7-3; CDR3aa: CASSFLAGRPWGSYNEQFF; CDR3nt: TGTGCCAGCAGCTTTCTAGCGGGGAGGCCCTGGGGCTCCTACAATGAGCAGTTCTTC
j_gene: TRBJ2-1; d_gene: TRBD1; abundance: NA; v_gene: TRBV2; CDR3aa: CASTRDRHNEQFF; CDR3nt: TGTGCCAGCACCCGGGACAGACACAATGAGCAGTTCTTC
j_gene: TRBJ2-2; d_gene: NA; abundance: few; v_gene: TRBV19; CDR3aa: CASTRDTGELFF; CDR3nt: TGTGCCAGTACGCGAGACACCGGGGAGCTGTTTTTT
j_gene: TRBJ2-2; d_gene: NA; abundance: few; v_gene: TRBV5-1; CDR3aa: CASSLVDPGTGELFF; CDR3nt: TGCGCCAGCAGCTTGGTTGATCCTGGGACCGGGGAGCTGTTTTTT
j_gene: TRBJ2-7; d_gene: NA; abundance: NA; v_gene: TRBV7-2; CDR3aa: CASSSRARAYEQYF; CDR3nt: TGTGCCAGCAGCTCTAGGGCTAGGGCTTACGAGCAGTACTTC
j_gene: TRBJ2-7; d_gene: NA; abundance: few; v_gene: TRBV27; CDR3aa: CASSLSPMQGGPYEQYF; CDR3nt: TGTGCCAGCAGTTTATCTCCGATGCAGGGAGGTCCCTACGAGCAGTACTTC
j_gene: TRBJ1-4; d_gene: TRBD1; abundance: few; v_gene: TRBV5-1; CDR3aa: CASSLGFPGQAYWRGGEKLFF; CDR3nt: TGCGCCAGCAGCTTGGGCTTCCCGGGACAGGCCTATTGGCGAGGTGGTGAAAAACTGTTTTTT
j_gene: TRBJ1-4; d_gene: TRBD1; abundance: NA; v_gene: TRBV10-3; CDR3aa: CAISRTGPEKLFF; CDR3nt: TGTGCCATCAGTCGGACAGGCCCTGAAAAACTGTTTTTT
j_gene: TRBJ2-3; d_gene: NA; abundance: NA; v_gene: TRBV5-1; CDR3aa: CASSSRQAHTDTQYF; CDR3nt: TGCGCCAGCAGCTCCAGACAGGCCCACACAGATACGCAGTATTTT